The next 24 T cell receptor beta chains were all read from a single sample in a study of cytomegalovirus exposure and HLA in healthy donors. Repertoires were generated with immunoSEQ multiplex PCR, while TCRdb's copy carries only in-frame clones and drops some. The sample contains over 200,000 clones, around 91% of which appear only once. The sequenced sample consisted of PBMCs. Receptors were obtained from a woman aged 25 to 39 in good health and CMV-seronegative.

The J gene is TRBJ2-1, the V gene TRBV29-1; TRBD2 aligns across 13 bases. V lost 2 bases, J lost 5 bases, and 9 bases stayed unmatched. Germline lookup yields CDR1 SQVTM and CDR2 ANQGSEA. This CDR3 has 17 amino acids. The CDR3 nucleotides read TGCAGCGTTGAAAAAGGACTAGCGGGAGTGTATAACAATGAGCAGTTCTTC. Translation gives CSVEKGLAGVYNNEQFF.

This chain joins TRBV18 and TRBJ1-4, with D perhaps TRBD1 (5 bases). The CDR3 loop spans 15 amino acids. Germline V gives CDR1 KGHSH, CDR2 LQKENI. With 4 bases removed from V and 7 bases from J, the gap between germline ends came to 16 bases. This CDR3 reads CASSRGTKGSEKLFF. The CDR3 DNA follows: TGTGCCAGCTCACGGGGGACGAAAGGGAGTGAAAAACTGTTTTTT.

The rearrangement joins TRBV4-1 to TRBJ2-7; perhaps TRBD1 as D (6 bases). Germline CDR1 reads MGHRA; CDR2 reads YSYEKL. The CDR3 is made up of 14 amino acids. Trimming took off 4 bases at V and 2 bases at J, with 12 bases between the two ends. The CDR3 DNA reads TGCGCCAGCAGCCCTCGGACAGCCACCTACGAGCAGTACTTC. Translated, it gives CASSPRTATYEQYF.

The chain recombines TRBV9 with TRBJ2-1; 14 bases are a match to TRBD2. The CDR3 sequence is 18 residues long. Germline V lookup: CDR1 SGDLS, CDR2 YYNGEE. V shed 3 bases and J 8 bases; nucleotides not matched to a gene: 13. This chain's CDR3 is CASSESGTSGSVFDEQFF. The CDR3 DNA reads TGTGCCAGCAGCGAATCGGGGACTAGCGGGAGTGTTTTCGATGAGCAGTTCTTC.

The chain uses TRBV5-1 and TRBJ2-5; D is uncertain. Per the germline V gene, CDR1 is SGHRS and CDR2 is YFSETQ. V was pared by 7 bases and J by 0 bases, with 16 bases between. This CDR3 comprises 15 residues. CDR3 sequence: CASGVGEQYQETQYF. The CDR3, as DNA: TGCGCCAGCGGTGTAGGAGAGCAGTACCAAGAGACCCAGTACTTC. Filled out from reference TRBV5-1 and TRBJ2-5, the complete variable domain reads KAGVTQTPRYLIKTRGQQVTLSCSPISGHRSVSWYQQTPGQGLQFLFEYFSETQRNKGNFPGRFSGRQFSNSRSEMNVSTLELGDSALYLCASGVGEQYQETQYFGPGTRLLVL.

J is TRBJ2-7 and V is TRBV19, with 8 bases that match TRBD2. The CDR3 consists of 17 residues. CDR1 is LNHDA, CDR2 SQIVND, per germline (reference sequence). Trimming removed 4 bases from V and 0 bases from J; junction bases left unmatched: 11. The DNA of the CDR3 is TGTGCCAGTAGTAGAGGACGGGGGGGATCCTACTCCTACGAGCAGTACTTC. Translation gives CASSRGRGGSYSYEQYF.

V is TRBV9 and J is TRBJ2-3; D is unresolved. Germline V gene sequence: CDR1 SGDLS, CDR2 YYNGEE. CDR3 length: 17 amino acids. Trimming shortened V by 3 bases and J by 1 base, and 18 bases separated the two germline ends. The CDR3 nucleotides read TGTGCCAGCAGCGAGGGAATTGGAGTGCCCGGCACAGATACGCAGTATTTT. This translates into CASSEGIGVPGTDTQYF.

The chain carries TRBV11-3 and TRBJ2-2, with 10 bases identical to TRBD2. This CDR3 has 17 amino acids. Losses at the gene ends were 6 bases for V and 3 bases for J; bases not matched to a gene: 10. The germline V gene encodes CDR1 SGHNT and CDR2 YENEEA. In DNA, the CDR3 is TGTGCCAGCAGTCCTAGCGGGAGCGCGTTTTACACCGGGGAGCTGTTTTTT. Translating gives CASSPSGSAFYTGELFF.

The rearrangement links TRBV28 to TRBJ2-7; TRBD2 matches at 11 bases. This CDR3 has 15 residues. V trimming: 4 bases; J trimming: 3 bases; junction bases outside the gene matches: 5. Germline assignment: CDR1 MDHEN and CDR2 SYDVKM. The CDR3: CASSSPTSGIYEQYF. CDR3 DNA sequence: TGTGCCAGCAGTTCCCCGACTAGCGGGATCTACGAGCAGTACTTC. The full variable domain, its missing parts supplied by reference TRBV28 and TRBJ2-7, is DVKVTQSSRYLVKRTGEKVFLECVQDMDHENMFWYRQDPGLGLRLIYFSYDVKMKEKGDIPEGYSVSREKKERFSLILESASTNQTSMYLCASSSPTSGIYEQYFGPGTRLTVT.

The rearrangement links TRBV5-1 to TRBJ2-3, with 11 bases aligning to TRBD1. This CDR3 comprises 16 residues. Germline loops: CDR1 SGHRS, CDR2 YFSETQ. The junction had 8 bases not matched to a gene; V was cut back by 4 bases and J by 4 bases. CDR3 nucleotides: TGCGCCAGCAGCCTGGGGGACAGGGGGGCCGCAGATACGCAGTATTTT. Translation: CASSLGDRGAADTQYF. The variable domain in full, completed from reference TRBV5-1 and TRBJ2-3, reads KAGVTQTPRYLIKTRGQQVTLSCSPISGHRSVSWYQQTPGQGLQFLFEYFSETQRNKGNFPGRFSGRQFSNSRSEMNVSTLELGDSALYLCASSLGDRGAADTQYFGPGTRLTVL.

On this clone: This same CDR3 is encoded by further DNA sequences in the sample. The chain employs TRBV4-3 and TRBJ2-7, with TRBD2 identical over 9 bases. The CDR3 runs 14 residues. Unmatched junction bases numbered 1, after V lost 0 bases and J lost 4 bases. Germline CDR1 LGHNA, CDR2 YSLEER. This chain's CDR3 is CASSQDAGGYEQYF. DNA of the CDR3: TGCGCCAGCAGCCAAGATGCGGGGGGGTACGAGCAGTACTTC.

The rearrangement links TRBV19 to TRBJ2-7; 7 bases agree with TRBD2. Germline loops: CDR1 LNHDA, CDR2 SQIVND (reference sequence). Trimming removed 1 base from V and 0 bases from J; junction bases left unmatched: 3. The CDR3 length is 15 residues. The DNA for the CDR3 is TGTGCCAGTAGTATAGTCGCGGGAGCCTCCTACGAGCAGTACTTC. It specifies CASSIVAGASYEQYF.

V usage is TRBV6-6 and J usage is TRBJ2-3, with 7 bases identical to TRBD2. The junction had 4 bases not matched to a gene; V was cut back by 8 bases and J by 2 bases. This CDR3 region has 13 residues. Per germline, CDR1 MNHNY and CDR2 SVGAGI (reference sequence). CDR3 in amino acids: CASGRDSTDTQYF. CDR3 DNA: TGTGCCAGCGGGAGGGATTCCACAGATACGCAGTATTTT.

The rearrangement links TRBV10-1 to TRBJ1-3, with D perhaps TRBD1 (6 bases). V shed 0 bases and J shed 3 bases, with 15 bases lying between them. Germline assignment: CDR1 WNHNN and CDR2 SYGVQD (reference sequence). This CDR3 spans 17 amino acids. Written as DNA, the CDR3 is TGCGCCAGCAGTGAGTCGACGGGAGGGGGAAGTGGAAACACCATATATTTT. It encodes CASSESTGGGSGNTIYF.

This clone was counted a single time. The chain carries TRBV19 and TRBJ2-7, with 7 nucleotides matching TRBD1. Germline assignment: CDR1 LNHDA and CDR2 SQIVND (reference sequence). The CDR3 has 15 amino acids. V was pared by 3 bases and J by 2 bases, with 7 bases of the junction left unmatched. The CDR3 region has the DNA TGTGCCAGTAGTATTTCGGACAGGTCAACCTACGAGCAGTACTTC. Amino acid sequence: CASSISDRSTYEQYF.

CDR3 coding DNA: TGTGCCAGCCGTCGGGACTCTGGGAAAGAGCAGTACTTC. It encodes CASRRDSGKEQYF. The rearrangement links TRBV18 to TRBJ2-7, with D tentatively TRBD2 (6 bases). The CDR3 consists of 13 residues. The V gene lost 8 bases and the J gene lost 7 bases, with 18 bases spanning the gap. Germline V gene sequence: CDR1 KGHSH, CDR2 LQKENI. Full variable domain (outside the CDR3, taken from reference TRBV18 and TRBJ2-7): NAGVMQNPRHLVRRRGQEARLRCSPMKGHSHVYWYRQLPEEGLKFMVYLQKENIIDESGMPKERFSAEFPKEGPSILRIQQVVRGDSAAYFCASRRDSGKEQYFGPGTRLTVT.

The chain is built from TRBV6-5 and TRBJ2-5; tentative D call: TRBD1 (6 bases). Germline CDR1 is MNHEY and CDR2 is SVGAGI. The length of the CDR3 is 14 residues. V lost 7 bases and J lost 0, with 12 bases in between. CDR3 nucleotides: TGTGCCAGCACCGCCGACAGGAACCAAGAGACCCAGTACTTC. It translates to CASTADRNQETQYF.

V gene TRBV5-8 combines with J gene TRBJ1-2; no reliable D call. The CDR3 runs 14 residues. V gave up 4 bases and J gave up 4 bases, with 14 bases separating them. Germline V gene data show CDR1 as SGHTS and CDR2 as YDEGEE. CDR3 sequence reads: CASSPKGSPYGYTF. The DNA for the CDR3 is TGTGCCAGCAGCCCGAAAGGATCCCCCTATGGCTACACCTTC.

The genes are TRBV11-2 and TRBJ2-1; D might be TRBD2 (5 bases). V gave up 4 bases and J gave up 1 base, with 20 bases separating them. There are 18 residues in the CDR3. Germline V gives CDR1 SGHAT, CDR2 FQNNGV. The DNA of the CDR3 is TGTGCCAGCAGCTCCTCCCATACGACTACGATATCCTACAATGAGCAGTTCTTC. Its protein is CASSSSHTTTISYNEQFF.

The gene calls are TRBV28 and TRBJ1-4; D is possibly TRBD1 (6 bases). The CDR3 loop spans 15 amino acids. The V gene lost 6 bases and the J gene lost 8 bases, with 19 bases spanning the gap. The germline CDR1 and CDR2 sequences are MDHEN and SYDVKM. The DNA for the CDR3 is TGTGCCAGCAGCTGGATGAGACAGGCGGAAGAAAAACTGTTTTTT. It encodes CASSWMRQAEEKLFF.

This clone appeared a few times. The gene calls are TRBV23-1 and TRBJ2-7; D is uncertain. TRBV23-1 is an ORF for which the function is uncertain. The CDR3 covers 11 residues. Trimming removed 5 bases from V and 4 bases from J, with 6 bases in between. The CDR3 reads CASSGIYEQYF. CDR3 nucleotides: TGCGCCAGCAGTGGGATTTACGAGCAGTACTTC.

The chain combines TRBV10-3 with TRBJ2-3; a weak D match, TRBD1 (6 bases). CDR3 length: 13 residues. V lost 3 bases, J lost 4 bases, and 8 bases lay in between. Germline V gives CDR1 ENHRY, CDR2 SYGVKD. The CDR3 protein is CAISESGADTQYF. CDR3 sequence (DNA): TGTGCCATCAGTGAATCAGGGGCAGATACGCAGTATTTT.

The CDR3 protein is CASSRREREVYEQFF. The CDR3 coding sequence is TGTGCCAGCTCACGGCGAGAGCGGGAGGTGTATGAGCAGTTCTTC. This chain links TRBV18 with TRBJ2-1; TRBD2 aligns across 9 bases. The germline gives CDR1 KGHSH, CDR2 LQKENI. V was pared by 4 bases and J by 8 bases, with 9 bases of the junction left unmatched. The CDR3 contains 15 residues.

The J gene is TRBJ2-7, the V gene TRBV9; 10 nucleotides match TRBD2. The CDR3 loop spans 14 amino acids. After removal of 0 bases from V and 6 bases from J, the junction contained 3 bases not matched to a gene. Germline-derived CDR1 and CDR2 are SGDLS and YYNGEE. CDR3 sequence: CASSVVVAGGEQYF. The DNA for the CDR3 is TGTGCCAGCAGCGTAGTGGTAGCGGGGGGCGAGCAGTACTTC.